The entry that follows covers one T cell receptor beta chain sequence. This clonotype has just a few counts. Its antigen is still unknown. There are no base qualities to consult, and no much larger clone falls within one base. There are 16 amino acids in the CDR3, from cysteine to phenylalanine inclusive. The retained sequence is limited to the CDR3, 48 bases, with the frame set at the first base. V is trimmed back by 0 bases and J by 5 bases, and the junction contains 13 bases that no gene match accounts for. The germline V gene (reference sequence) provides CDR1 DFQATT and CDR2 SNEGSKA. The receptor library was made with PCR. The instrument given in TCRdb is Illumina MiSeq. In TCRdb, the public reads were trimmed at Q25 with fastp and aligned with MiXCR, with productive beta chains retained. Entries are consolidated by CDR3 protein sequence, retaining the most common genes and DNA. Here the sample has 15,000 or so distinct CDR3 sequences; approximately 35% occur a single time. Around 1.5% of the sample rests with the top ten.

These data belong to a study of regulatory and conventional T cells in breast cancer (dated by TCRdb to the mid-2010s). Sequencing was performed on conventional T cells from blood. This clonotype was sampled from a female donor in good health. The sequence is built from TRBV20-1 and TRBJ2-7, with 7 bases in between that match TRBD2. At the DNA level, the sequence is TGCAGTGCTAGAGATCCTAGCGGTCCACCACTACACGAGCAGTACTTC. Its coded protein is CSARDPSGPPLHEQYF.